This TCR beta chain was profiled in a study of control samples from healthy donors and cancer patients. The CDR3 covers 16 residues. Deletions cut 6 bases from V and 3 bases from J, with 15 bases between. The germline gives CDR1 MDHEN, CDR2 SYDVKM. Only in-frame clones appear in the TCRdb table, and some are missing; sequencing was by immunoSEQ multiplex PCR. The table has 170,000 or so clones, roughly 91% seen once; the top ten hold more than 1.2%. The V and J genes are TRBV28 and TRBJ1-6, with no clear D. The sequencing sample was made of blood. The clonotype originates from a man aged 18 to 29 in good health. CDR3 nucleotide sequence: TGTGCCAGCAGGCCAGGACGGAAGGACTATAATTCACCCCTCCACTTT. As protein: CASRPGRKDYNSPLHF.